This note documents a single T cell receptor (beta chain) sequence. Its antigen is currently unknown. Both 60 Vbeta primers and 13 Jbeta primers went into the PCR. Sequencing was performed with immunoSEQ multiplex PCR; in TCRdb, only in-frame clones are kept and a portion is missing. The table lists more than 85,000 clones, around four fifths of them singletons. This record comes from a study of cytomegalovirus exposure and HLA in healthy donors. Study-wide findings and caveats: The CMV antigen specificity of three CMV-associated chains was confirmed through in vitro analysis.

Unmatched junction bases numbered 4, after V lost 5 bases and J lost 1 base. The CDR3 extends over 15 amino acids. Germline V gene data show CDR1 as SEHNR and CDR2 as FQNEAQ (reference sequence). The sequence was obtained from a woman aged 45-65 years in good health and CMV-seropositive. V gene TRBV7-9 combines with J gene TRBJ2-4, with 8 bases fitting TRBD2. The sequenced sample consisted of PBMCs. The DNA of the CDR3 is TGTGCCAGCAGCAATCGGGGGGGGGCCAAAAACATTCAGTACTTC. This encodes CASSNRGGAKNIQYF.